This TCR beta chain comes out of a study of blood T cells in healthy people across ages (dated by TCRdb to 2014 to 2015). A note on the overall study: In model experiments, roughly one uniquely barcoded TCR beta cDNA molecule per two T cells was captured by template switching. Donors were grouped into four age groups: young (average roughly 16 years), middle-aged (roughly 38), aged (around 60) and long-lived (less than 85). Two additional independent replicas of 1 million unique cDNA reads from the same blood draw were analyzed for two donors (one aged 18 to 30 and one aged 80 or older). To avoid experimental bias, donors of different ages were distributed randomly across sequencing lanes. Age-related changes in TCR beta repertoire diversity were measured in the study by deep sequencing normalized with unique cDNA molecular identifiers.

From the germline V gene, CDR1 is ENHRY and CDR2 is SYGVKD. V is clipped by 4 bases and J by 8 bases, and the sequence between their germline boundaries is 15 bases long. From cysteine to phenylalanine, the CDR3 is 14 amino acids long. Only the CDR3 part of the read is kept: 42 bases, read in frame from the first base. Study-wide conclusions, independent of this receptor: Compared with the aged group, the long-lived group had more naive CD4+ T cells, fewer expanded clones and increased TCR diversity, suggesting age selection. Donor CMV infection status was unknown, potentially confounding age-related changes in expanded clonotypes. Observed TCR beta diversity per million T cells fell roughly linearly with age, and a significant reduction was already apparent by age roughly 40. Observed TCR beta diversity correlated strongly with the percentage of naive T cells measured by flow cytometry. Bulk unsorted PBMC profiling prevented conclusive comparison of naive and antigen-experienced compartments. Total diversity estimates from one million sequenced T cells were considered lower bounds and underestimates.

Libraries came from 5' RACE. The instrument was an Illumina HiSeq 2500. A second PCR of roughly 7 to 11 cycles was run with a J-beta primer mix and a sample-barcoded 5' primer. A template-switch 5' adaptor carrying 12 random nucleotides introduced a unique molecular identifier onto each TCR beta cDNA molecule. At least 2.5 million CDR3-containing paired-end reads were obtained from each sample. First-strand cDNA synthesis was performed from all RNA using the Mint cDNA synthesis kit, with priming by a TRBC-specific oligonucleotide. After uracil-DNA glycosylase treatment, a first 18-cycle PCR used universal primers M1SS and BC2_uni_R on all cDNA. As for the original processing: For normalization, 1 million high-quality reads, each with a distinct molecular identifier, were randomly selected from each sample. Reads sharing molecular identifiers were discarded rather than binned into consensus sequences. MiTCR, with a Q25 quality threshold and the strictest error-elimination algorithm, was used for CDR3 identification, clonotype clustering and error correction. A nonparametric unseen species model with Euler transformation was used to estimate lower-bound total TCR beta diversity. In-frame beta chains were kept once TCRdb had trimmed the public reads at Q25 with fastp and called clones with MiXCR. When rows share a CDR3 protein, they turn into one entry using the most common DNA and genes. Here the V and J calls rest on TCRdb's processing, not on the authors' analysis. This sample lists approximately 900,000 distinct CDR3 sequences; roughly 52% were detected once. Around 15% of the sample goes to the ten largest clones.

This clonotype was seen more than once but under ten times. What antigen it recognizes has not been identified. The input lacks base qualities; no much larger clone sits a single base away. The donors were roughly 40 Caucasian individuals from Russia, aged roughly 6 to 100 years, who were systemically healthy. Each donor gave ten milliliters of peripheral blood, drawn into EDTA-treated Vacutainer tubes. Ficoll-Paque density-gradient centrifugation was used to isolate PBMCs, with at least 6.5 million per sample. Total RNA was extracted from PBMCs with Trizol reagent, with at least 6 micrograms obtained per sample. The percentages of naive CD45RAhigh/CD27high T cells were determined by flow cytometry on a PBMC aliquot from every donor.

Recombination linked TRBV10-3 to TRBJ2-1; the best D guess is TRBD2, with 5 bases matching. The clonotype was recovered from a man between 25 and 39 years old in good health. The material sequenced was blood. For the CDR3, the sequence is CAISARVISDEQFF. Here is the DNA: TGTGCCATCAGTGCGAGGGTTATTTCTGATGAGCAGTTCTTC.